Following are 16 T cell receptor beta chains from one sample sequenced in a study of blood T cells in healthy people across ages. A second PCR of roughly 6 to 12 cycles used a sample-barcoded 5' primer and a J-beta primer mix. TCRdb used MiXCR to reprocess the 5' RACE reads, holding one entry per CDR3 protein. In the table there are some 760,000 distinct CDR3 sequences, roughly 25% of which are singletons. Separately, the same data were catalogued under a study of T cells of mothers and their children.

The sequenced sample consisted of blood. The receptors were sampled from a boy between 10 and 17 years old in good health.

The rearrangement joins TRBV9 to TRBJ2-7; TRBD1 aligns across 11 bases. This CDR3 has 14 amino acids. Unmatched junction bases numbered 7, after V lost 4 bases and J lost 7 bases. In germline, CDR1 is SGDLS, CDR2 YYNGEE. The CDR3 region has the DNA TGTGCCAGCAGCAAATGGACAGGGGGCGAAGAGCAGTACTTC. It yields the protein CASSKWTGGEEQYF.

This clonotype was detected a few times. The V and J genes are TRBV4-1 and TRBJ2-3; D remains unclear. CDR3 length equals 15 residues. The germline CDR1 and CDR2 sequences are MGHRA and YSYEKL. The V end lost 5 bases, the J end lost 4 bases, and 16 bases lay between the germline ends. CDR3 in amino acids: CASSKGLPTADTQYF. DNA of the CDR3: TGCGCCAGCAGCAAGGGCCTTCCGACGGCAGATACGCAGTATTTT.

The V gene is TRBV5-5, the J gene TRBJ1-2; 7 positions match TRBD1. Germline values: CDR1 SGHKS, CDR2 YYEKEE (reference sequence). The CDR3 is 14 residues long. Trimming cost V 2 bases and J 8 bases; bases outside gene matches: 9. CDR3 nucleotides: TGTGCCAGCAGCTTAGCGACAGGGAGGGAAGGCTACACCTTC. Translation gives CASSLATGREGYTF.

Written as DNA, the CDR3 is TGTGCCAGCAGCTACAATTTGGGCTACGAGCAGTACTTC. Protein sequence: CASSYNLGYEQYF. The chain is built from TRBV28 and TRBJ2-7, with D unresolved. The CDR3 has 13 amino acids. From germline, CDR1 is MDHEN and CDR2 SYDVKM. Trimming pared 6 bases from V and 3 bases from J, leaving 12 bases between.

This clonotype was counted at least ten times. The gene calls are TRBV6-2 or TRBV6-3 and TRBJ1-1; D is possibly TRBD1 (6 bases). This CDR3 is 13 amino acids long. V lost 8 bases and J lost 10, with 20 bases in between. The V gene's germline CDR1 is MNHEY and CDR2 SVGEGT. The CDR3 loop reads CASGRDTTPGAFF. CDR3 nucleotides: TGTGCCAGCGGCCGGGACACAACGCCGGGAGCTTTCTTT.

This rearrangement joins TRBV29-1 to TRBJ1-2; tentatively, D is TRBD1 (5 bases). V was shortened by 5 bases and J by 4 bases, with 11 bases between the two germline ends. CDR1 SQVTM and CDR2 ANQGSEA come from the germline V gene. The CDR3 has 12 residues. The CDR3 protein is CSVLVGGYGYTF. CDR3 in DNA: TGCAGCGTTCTCGTCGGGGGCTATGGCTACACCTTC.

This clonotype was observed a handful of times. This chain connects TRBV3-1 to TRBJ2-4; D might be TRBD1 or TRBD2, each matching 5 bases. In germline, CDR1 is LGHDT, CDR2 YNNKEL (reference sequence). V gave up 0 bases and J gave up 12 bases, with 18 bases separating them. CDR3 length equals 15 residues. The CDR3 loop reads CASSQDPPGRAAQYF. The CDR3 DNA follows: TGTGCCAGCAGCCAAGATCCTCCAGGGAGAGCAGCTCAGTACTTC.

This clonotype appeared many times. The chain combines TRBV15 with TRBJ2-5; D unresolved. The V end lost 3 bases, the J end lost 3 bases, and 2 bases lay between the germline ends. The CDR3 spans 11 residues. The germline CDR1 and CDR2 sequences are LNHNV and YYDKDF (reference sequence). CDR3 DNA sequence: TGTGCCACCAGCAGGGAAGAGACCCAGTACTTC. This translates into CATSREETQYF.

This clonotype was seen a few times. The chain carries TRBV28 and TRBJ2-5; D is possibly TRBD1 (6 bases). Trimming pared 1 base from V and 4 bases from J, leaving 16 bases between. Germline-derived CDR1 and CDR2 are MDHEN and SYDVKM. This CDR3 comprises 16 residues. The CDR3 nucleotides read TGTGCCAGCAGTTTATTGTCTTGGGACATAACAGAGACCCAGTACTTC. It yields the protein CASSLLSWDITETQYF.

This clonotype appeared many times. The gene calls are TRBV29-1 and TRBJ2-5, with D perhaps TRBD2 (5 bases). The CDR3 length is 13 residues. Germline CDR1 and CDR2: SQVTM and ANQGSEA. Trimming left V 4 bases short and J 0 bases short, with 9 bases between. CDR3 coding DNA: TGCAGCGTTGCCCGGGGATACCAAGAGACCCAGTACTTC. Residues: CSVARGYQETQYF.

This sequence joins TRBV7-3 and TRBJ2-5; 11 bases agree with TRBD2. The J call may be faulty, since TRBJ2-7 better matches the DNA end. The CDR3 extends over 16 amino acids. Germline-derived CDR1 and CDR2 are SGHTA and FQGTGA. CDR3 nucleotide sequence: TGTGCCAGCAGCTTATGGGGGACTAGCGGTCCCTACGAGCAGTACTTC. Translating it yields CASSLWGTSGPYEQYF.

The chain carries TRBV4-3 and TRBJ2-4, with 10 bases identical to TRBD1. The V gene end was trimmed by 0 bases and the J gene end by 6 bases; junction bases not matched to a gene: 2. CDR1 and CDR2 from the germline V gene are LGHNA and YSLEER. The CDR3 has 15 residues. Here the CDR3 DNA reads TGCGCCAGCAGCCAAGACGGGACAGGGGCAAACATTCAGTACTTC. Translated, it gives CASSQDGTGANIQYF.

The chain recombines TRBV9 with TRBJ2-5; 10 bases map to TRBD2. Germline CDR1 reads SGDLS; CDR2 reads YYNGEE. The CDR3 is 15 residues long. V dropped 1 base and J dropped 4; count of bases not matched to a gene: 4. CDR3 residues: CASSVSGGARETQYF. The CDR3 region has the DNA TGTGCCAGCAGCGTAAGCGGGGGGGCTCGAGAGACCCAGTACTTC.

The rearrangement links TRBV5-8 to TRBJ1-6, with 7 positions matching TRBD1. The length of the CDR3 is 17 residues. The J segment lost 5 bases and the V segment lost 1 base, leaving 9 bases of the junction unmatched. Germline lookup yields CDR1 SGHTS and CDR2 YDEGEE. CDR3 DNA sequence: TGTGCCAGCAGCTTGCGAGTGGGGACAGCCGATAATTCACCCCTCCACTTT. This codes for CASSLRVGTADNSPLHF.

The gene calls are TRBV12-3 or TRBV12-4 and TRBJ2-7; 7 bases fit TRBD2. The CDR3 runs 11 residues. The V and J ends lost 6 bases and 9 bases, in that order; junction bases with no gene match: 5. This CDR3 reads CASSPGGVQYF. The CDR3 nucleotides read TGTGCCAGCAGCCCGGGGGGTGTGCAGTACTTC.

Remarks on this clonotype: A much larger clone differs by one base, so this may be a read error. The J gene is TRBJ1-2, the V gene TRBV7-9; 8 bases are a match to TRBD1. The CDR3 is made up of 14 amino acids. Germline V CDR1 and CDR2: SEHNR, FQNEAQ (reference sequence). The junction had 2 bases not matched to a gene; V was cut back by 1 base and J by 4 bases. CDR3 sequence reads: CASSLGTGPYGYTF. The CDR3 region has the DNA TGTGCCAGCAGCTTAGGGACAGGGCCCTATGGCTACACCTTC.